This is a list of T cell receptor beta chains from one sample in a study of shared T cell receptors in the human thymus. Measured with immunoSEQ multiplex PCR; TCRdb has only the in-frame clones, and not every one. This sample yields more than 550,000 clones, of which approximately 83% are seen a single time; roughly 0.01% belongs to the top ten. The data were also submitted as part of a second study, on human thymus T cells.

Input material: thymocytes. The receptors originated from a girl under two years old with a congenital heart defect. Each CDR3 is given with its conserved first and last residue. D genes are given only for firm matches. Not every row has a clone size; where given, it reads once, few, many or a size class.

clone_size	j_call	d_call	v_call	cdr3_nt	cdr3_aa
.	TRBJ2-3	.	TRBV7-2	TGTGCCAGCAGCTTCCTAACAGATACGCAGTATTTT	CASSFLTDTQYF
.	TRBJ2-5	.	TRBV4-1	TGCGCCAGCAGCCAAGTTGTTTTCGGAGAGACCCAGTACTTC	CASSQVVFGETQYF
few	TRBJ1-1	.	TRBV6-1	TGTGCCAGCAGTGAAAGGCGAGGCAACCCGAACACTGAAGCTTTCTTT	CASSERRGNPNTEAFF
.	TRBJ2-7	.	TRBV28	TGTGCCAGCAGTTTGATCGGCTACGAGCAGTACTTC	CASSLIGYEQYF
.	TRBJ1-6	TRBD1	TRBV4-1	TGCGCCAGCAGCCAAGTTCCCGGACAGGGGGACTCACCCCTCCACTTT	CASSQVPGQGDSPLHF
.	TRBJ2-7	.	TRBV28	TGTGCCAGCAGTTTTCCAGGCTACGAGCAGTACTTC	CASSFPGYEQYF
.	TRBJ2-7	.	TRBV10-3	TGTGCCATCTCGAGGACGGGGACCTACGAGCAGTACTTC	CAISRTGTYEQYF
.	TRBJ2-3	TRBD2	TRBV28	TGTGCCAGCAGTTTTTCTGGCGGGGGGGTGGTAACAGATACGCAGTATTTT	CASSFSGGGVVTDTQYF
.	TRBJ1-2	.	TRBV4-1	TGCGCCAGCAGCCATCGCTTCCCCTCCAGGGGCAAAGGCTACACCTTC	CASSHRFPSRGKGYTF
.	TRBJ1-2	.	TRBV6-1	TGTGCCAGCGGAACGCAGGGGTTTTGGGGCTACACCTTC	CASGTQGFWGYTF
once	TRBJ1-1	.	TRBV6-5	TGTGCCAGCAGTGAAGGACAGGAAGCTTTCTTT	CASSEGQEAFF
.	TRBJ2-5	TRBD2	TRBV2	TGTGCCAGCAGTGCCCGCGGGGGGGCGGAGACCCAGTACTTC	CASSARGGAETQYF
.	TRBJ1-1	TRBD1	TRBV7-9	TGTGCCAGCAGCGCGACAGGGGGCCTTGAAGCTTTCTTT	CASSATGGLEAFF
.	TRBJ1-5	.	TRBV6-6	TGTGCCAGCAGTAGTGACAGGTTCAATCAGCCCCAGCATTTT	CASSSDRFNQPQHF
.	TRBJ1-2	.	TRBV5-1	TGCGCCAGCAGCTTTTCCGTCCCGGGAGACGGCTACACCTTC	CASSFSVPGDGYTF
.	TRBJ1-2	TRBD1	TRBV5-4	TGTGCCAGCAGCTCCGGGACAGGGAGAAACTATGGCTACACCTTC	CASSSGTGRNYGYTF
.	TRBJ2-6	.	TRBV6-4	TGTGCCAGCAGTGACTTACCTATTAAGTCGGGGTCTGGGGCCAACGTCCTGACTTTC	CASSDLPIKSGSGANVLTF
once	TRBJ2-2	.	TRBV7-2	TGTGCCAGCAGCTTTTCGGGGGACACCGGGGAGCTGTTTTTT	CASSFSGDTGELFF
once	TRBJ2-7	TRBD1	TRBV7-2	TGTGCCAGCAACACAGGACAGGAGGACTACGAGCAGTACTTC	CASNTGQEDYEQYF
.	TRBJ2-3	TRBD1	TRBV4-1	TGCGCCAGCAGCCGGGACAGGGTCACAGATACGCAGTATTTT	CASSRDRVTDTQYF
.	TRBJ1-1	.	TRBV10-2	TGCGCCAGCAGTGAGTCGACTATAGTGGTGGCTGAAGCTTTCTTT	CASSESTIVVAEAFF
few	TRBJ2-2	TRBD2	TRBV7-2	TGTGCCAGCAGCCCAGCCTTTCTAGCGGACACGAACACCGGGGAGCTGTTTTTT	CASSPAFLADTNTGELFF
.	TRBJ2-5	.	TRBV28	TGTGCCAGCAGACCCGGGGCGGGGCGACAAGAGACCCAGTACTTC	CASRPGAGRQETQYF
.	TRBJ1-2	TRBD1	TRBV27	TGTGCCAGCAGCCGGACGGGACAGGGAAAATATGGCTACACCTTC	CASSRTGQGKYGYTF
.	TRBJ2-1	.	TRBV5-1	TGCGCCAGCAGCTTGGAAGGGGACTCCTACAATGAGCAGTTCTTC	CASSLEGDSYNEQFF
.	TRBJ1-5	.	TRBV7-9	TGTGCCAGCAGCCTCCGGGACACAAATCAGCCCCAGCATTTT	CASSLRDTNQPQHF
.	TRBJ2-7	TRBD1	TRBV5-4	TGTGCCAGCAGCCTAGGACAGGCGTCCTACGAGCAGTACTTC	CASSLGQASYEQYF
.	TRBJ1-2	TRBD1	TRBV7-9	TGTGCCAGCAGCCACCCCCCGGGACAGGGCGGGAACTATGGCTACACCTTC	CASSHPPGQGGNYGYTF
.	TRBJ2-2	.	TRBV19	TGTGCCAGTAGTGTTAGGGAGAGGTGGACCGGGGAGCTGTTTTTT	CASSVRERWTGELFF
.	TRBJ2-3	.	TRBV5-1	TGCGCCAGCAGCTTGGAGGGTGGACTCACAGATACGCAGTATTTT	CASSLEGGLTDTQYF
.	TRBJ2-4	.	TRBV7-3	TGTGCCAGCAGCTTAAGAACGGACAGAGGCCAAAACATTCAGTACTTC	CASSLRTDRGQNIQYF
.	TRBJ2-1	.	TRBV5-5	TGTGCCAGCAGCCGGGTGAGAGGTGAGCAGTTCTTC	CASSRVRGEQFF
.	TRBJ1-1	.	TRBV10-3	TGTGCCATCAGCCCCTACTCCGGCAACGGACACTACACTGAAGCTTTCTTT	CAISPYSGNGHYTEAFF
.	TRBJ2-3	.	TRBV5-1	TGCGCCAGCAGCCCCCTGGCAGGGTCTAGCACAGATACGCAGTATTTT	CASSPLAGSSTDTQYF
.	TRBJ2-7	TRBD2	TRBV10-1	TGCGCCAGCCGGAAGCGGGGGGCTAGGGCGTGCGAGCAGTACTTC	CASRKRGARACEQYF
.	TRBJ2-5	TRBD2	TRBV9	TGTGCCAGCAGCGCTCGACTAGCGGATCAAGAGACCCAGTACTTC	CASSARLADQETQYF
.	TRBJ2-3	.	TRBV7-2	TGTGCCAGCAGCTTATTTCAGGGGAAGGATACGCAGTATTTT	CASSLFQGKDTQYF
.	TRBJ1-5	.	TRBV6-1	TGTGCCAGCAGTGTGGGAGGACAACGCAATCAGCCCCAGCATTTT	CASSVGGQRNQPQHF
few	TRBJ2-3	.	TRBV4-2	TGTGCCAGCAGCCAAGACCCTTTTGGCAGAACAGGCACAGATACGCAGTATTTT	CASSQDPFGRTGTDTQYF
.	TRBJ1-1	.	TRBV27	TGTGCCAGCAGTTTAACCCCTATGGGAGGGGTGAACACTGAAGCTTTCTTT	CASSLTPMGGVNTEAFF
.	TRBJ1-1	.	TRBV19	TGTGCCAGTAGTATAGGAGATTACACTGAAGCTTTCTTT	CASSIGDYTEAFF
few	TRBJ2-1	TRBD2	TRBV6-5	TGTGCCAGCAGTGCCGGTAGCGGGGTCTACAATGAGCAGTTCTTC	CASSAGSGVYNEQFF
.	TRBJ2-7	TRBD1	TRBV4-1	TGCGCCAGCAGCTTACGGACAGGGCAACCTCAAGCCCGCTCCTACGAGCAGTACTTC	CASSLRTGQPQARSYEQYF
.	TRBJ1-1	TRBD1	TRBV27	TGTGCCAGCACAAGACAGGGCAAACACACTGAAGCTTTCTTT	CASTRQGKHTEAFF
.	TRBJ2-7	TRBD2	TRBV2	TGTGCCAGCAAAGAGCGGGGGGGGTCTCAGGAGCAGTACTTC	CASKERGGSQEQYF
few	TRBJ2-1	.	TRBV6-4	TGTGCCAGCAGTGACCTTAGCGGCTCCAGGGTCAATGAGCAGTTCTTC	CASSDLSGSRVNEQFF
once	TRBJ1-1	.	TRBV10-3	TGTGCCATCAGTGAGTCGACTGAGGTTTCGAACACTGAAGCTTTCTTT	CAISESTEVSNTEAFF